This entry lists 8 T cell receptor beta chains sequenced from one sample in a study of T cells after yellow fever vaccination. One entry per CDR3 protein, called by TCRdb with MiXCR from the 5' RACE reads. The sample lists about 320,000 distinct CDR3 sequences; 3.5% to 4.5% were seen once. This sample comprised PBMCs, obtained 15 days after the yellow fever booster vaccination. The receptor source for this set is a man between 18 and 29 years old who received the YFV17D yellow fever vaccine.

The sample holds a few counts of this clonotype. The genes are TRBV5-1 and TRBJ2-5; TRBD2 agrees at 8 bases. This CDR3 has 15 amino acids. CDR1 and CDR2 from the germline V gene are SGHRS and YFSETQ. With 4 bases clipped from V and 2 bases from J, the junction kept 7 bases outside the gene matches. CDR3 DNA: TGCGCCAGCAGCGTATTAGCGGGGCGGCAAGAGACCCAGTACTTC. Protein product: CASSVLAGRQETQYF.

The table lists this clonotype with many counts. The chain links TRBV24-1 to TRBJ2-3, with D tentatively TRBD1 (5 bases). This CDR3 spans 14 amino acids. The germline V gene encodes CDR1 KGHDR and CDR2 SFDVKD. With 4 bases removed from V and 5 bases from J, the gap between germline ends came to 12 bases. The CDR3 DNA sequence: TGTGCCACCAGTGACCCAAGGGGCGGAGATACGCAGTATTTT. This encodes CATSDPRGGDTQYF.

This clonotype was counted ten times or more. Here the CDR3 DNA reads TGTGCCACCAGCAGAGCGGCGAACGGGCTCGGTGGCTACACCTTC. This codes for CATSRAANGLGGYTF. J is TRBJ1-2 and V is TRBV15; D is undetermined. Trimming shortened V by 1 base and J by 7 bases, and 16 bases separated the two germline ends. Germline CDR1 and CDR2: LNHNV and YYDKDF (reference sequence). CDR3 length equals 15 residues.

This clonotype was seen ten or more times. In DNA, the CDR3 is TGTGCCAGCAGCTCCCAAAGCTATATCCAGACTAGCGGGGAGGCTGAGCAGTTCTTC. It codes for CASSSQSYIQTSGEAEQFF. The rearrangement links TRBV5-5 to TRBJ2-1; 11 bases map to TRBD2. The CDR3 has 19 amino acids. Germline CDR1 SGHKS, CDR2 YYEKEE (reference sequence). J gave up 9 bases and V 3 bases, and 20 bases lay outside the gene matches.

This clonotype occurred many times. V usage is TRBV7-2 and J usage is TRBJ1-4; no firm D call. The length of the CDR3 is 14 residues. Germline assignment: CDR1 SGHTA and CDR2 FQGNSA. The V gene lost 5 bases and the J gene lost 7 bases, with 14 bases spanning the gap. Here the CDR3 DNA reads TGTGCCAGCAGCCGAATACAGCAAGGTGAAAAACTGTTTTTT. This codes for CASSRIQQGEKLFF.

The chain links TRBV12-3 or TRBV12-4 to TRBJ2-5; no definite D call. The CDR3 consists of 12 residues. CDR3 protein: CASALDRETQYF. The CDR3 coding sequence is TGTGCGTCGGCCCTCGACCGGGAGACCCAGTACTTC.

This clonotype turned up a few times. This sequence joins TRBV4-2 and TRBJ1-3; a weak D match, TRBD1 (5 bases). Trimming stripped 1 base from V and 4 bases from J, with 11 bases between. Germline V gene data show CDR1 as LGHNA and CDR2 as YNFKEQ. The CDR3 has 15 residues. The DNA of the CDR3 is TGTGCCAGCAGCCAAGGTCCGACAGCCGGAAACACCATATATTTT. This gives the protein CASSQGPTAGNTIYF.

This clonotype was detected many times. The chain combines TRBV5-1 with TRBJ2-7; no clear D. CDR3 length: 14 amino acids. In germline, CDR1 is SGHRS, CDR2 YFSETQ. V was cut by 2 bases and J by 3 bases, with 12 bases left in between. The CDR3 DNA reads TGCGCCAGCAGCTTAATGACCGGCGACTACGAGCAGTACGTC. Translating gives CASSLMTGDYEQYV.